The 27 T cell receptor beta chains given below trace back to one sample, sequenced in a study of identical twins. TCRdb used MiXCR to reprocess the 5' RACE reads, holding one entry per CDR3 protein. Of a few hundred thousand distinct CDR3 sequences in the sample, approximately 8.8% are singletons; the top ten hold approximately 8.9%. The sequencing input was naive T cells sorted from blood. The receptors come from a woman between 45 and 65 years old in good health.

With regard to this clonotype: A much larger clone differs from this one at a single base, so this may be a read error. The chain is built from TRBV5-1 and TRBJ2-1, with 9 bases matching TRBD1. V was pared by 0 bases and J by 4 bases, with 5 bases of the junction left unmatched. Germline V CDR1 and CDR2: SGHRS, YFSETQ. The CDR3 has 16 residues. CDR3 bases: TGCGCCAGCAGCTTGGCTGGGACAGGGAATTACAATGAGCAGTTCTTC. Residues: CASSLAGTGNYNEQFF.

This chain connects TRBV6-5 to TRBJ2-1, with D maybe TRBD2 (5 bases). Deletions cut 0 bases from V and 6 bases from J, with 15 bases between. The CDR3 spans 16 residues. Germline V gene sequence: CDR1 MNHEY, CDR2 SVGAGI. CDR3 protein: CASSYSPGLAGNEQFF. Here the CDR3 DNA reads TGTGCCAGCAGTTACTCTCCCGGCTTGGCGGGCAATGAGCAGTTCTTC.

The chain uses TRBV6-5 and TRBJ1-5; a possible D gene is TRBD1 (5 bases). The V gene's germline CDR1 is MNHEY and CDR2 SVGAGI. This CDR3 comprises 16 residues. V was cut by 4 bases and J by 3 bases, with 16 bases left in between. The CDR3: CASSSMGPHVNQPQHF. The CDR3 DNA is TGTGCCAGCAGTTCTATGGGACCGCATGTCAATCAGCCCCAGCATTTT.

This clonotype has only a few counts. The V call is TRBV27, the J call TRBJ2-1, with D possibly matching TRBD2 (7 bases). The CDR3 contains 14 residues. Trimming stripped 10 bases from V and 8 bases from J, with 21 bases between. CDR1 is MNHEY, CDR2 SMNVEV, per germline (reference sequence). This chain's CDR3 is CAISSNEGGDEQFF. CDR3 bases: TGTGCCATTAGCTCCAACGAGGGGGGGGATGAGCAGTTCTTC.

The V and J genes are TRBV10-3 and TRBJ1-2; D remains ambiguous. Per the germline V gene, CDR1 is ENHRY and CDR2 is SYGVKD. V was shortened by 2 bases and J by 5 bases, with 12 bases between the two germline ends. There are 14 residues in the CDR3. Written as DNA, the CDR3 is TGTGCCATCAGTGAGCCCCGGGGAGTTTATGGCTACACCTTC. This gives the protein CAISEPRGVYGYTF.

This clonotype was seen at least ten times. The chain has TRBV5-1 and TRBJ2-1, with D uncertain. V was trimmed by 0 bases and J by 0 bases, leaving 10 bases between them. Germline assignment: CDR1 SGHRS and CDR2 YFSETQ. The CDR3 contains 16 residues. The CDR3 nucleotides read TGCGCCAGCAGCTTGGGAGTGGTAAGCTCCTACAATGAGCAGTTCTTC. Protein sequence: CASSLGVVSSYNEQFF.

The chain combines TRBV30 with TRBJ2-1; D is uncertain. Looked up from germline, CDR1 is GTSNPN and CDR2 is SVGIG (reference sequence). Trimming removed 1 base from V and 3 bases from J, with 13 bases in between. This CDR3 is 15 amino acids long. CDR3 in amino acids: CAWSETMRFYNEQFF. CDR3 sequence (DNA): TGTGCCTGGAGTGAGACAATGAGGTTCTACAATGAGCAGTTCTTC.

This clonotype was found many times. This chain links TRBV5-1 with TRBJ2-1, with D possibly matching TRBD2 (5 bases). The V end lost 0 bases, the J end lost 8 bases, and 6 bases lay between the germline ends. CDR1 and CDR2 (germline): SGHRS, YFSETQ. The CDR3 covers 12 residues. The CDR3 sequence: CASSLVGDEQFF. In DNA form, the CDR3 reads TGCGCCAGCAGCTTGGTCGGGGATGAGCAGTTCTTC.

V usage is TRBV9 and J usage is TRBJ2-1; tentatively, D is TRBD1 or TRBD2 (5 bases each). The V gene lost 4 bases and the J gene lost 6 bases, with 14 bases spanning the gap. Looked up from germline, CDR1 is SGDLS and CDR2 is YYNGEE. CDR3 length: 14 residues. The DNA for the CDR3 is TGTGCCAGCAGCCCAGAGCCGGGGCCCAATGAGCAGTTCTTC. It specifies CASSPEPGPNEQFF.

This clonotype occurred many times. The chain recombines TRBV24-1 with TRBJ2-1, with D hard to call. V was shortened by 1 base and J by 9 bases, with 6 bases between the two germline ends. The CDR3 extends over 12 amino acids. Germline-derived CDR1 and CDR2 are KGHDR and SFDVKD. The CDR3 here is CATSDFGGEQFF. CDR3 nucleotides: TGTGCCACCAGTGATTTTGGCGGTGAGCAGTTCTTC.

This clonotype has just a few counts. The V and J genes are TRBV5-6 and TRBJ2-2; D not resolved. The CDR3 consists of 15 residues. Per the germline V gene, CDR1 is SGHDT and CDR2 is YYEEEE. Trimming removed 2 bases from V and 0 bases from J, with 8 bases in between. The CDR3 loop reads CASSLRHSNTGELFF. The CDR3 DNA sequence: TGTGCCAGCAGCTTAAGACACTCGAACACCGGGGAGCTGTTTTTT. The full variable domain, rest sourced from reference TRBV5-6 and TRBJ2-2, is DAGVTQSPTHLIKTRGQQVTLRCSPKSGHDTVSWYQQALGQGPQFIFQYYEEEERQRGNFPDRFSGHQFPNYSSELNVNALLLGDSALYLCASSLRHSNTGELFFGEGSRLTVL.

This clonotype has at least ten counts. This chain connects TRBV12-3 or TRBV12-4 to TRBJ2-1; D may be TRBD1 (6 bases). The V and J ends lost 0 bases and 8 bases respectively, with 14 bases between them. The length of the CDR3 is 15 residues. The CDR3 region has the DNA TGTGCCAGCAGTTTAGCCCTAAACCAGGGGCATGAGCAGTTCTTC. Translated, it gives CASSLALNQGHEQFF.

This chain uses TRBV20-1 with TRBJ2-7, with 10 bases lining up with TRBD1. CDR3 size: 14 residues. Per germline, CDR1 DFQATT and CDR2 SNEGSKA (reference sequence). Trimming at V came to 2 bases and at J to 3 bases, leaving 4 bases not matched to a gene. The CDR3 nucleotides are TGCAGTGCTAGAATGTGGACAGGGGGCTACGAGCAGTACTTC. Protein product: CSARMWTGGYEQYF.

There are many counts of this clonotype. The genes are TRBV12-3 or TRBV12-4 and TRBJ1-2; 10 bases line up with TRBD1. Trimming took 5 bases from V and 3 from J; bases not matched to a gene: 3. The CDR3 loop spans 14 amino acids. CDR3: CASSPGTGDYGYTF. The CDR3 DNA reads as TGTGCCAGCAGTCCCGGGACAGGGGACTATGGCTACACCTTC.

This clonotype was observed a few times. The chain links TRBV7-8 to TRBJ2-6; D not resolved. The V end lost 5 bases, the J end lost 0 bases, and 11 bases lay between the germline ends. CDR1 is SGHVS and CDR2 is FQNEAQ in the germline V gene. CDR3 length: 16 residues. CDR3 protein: CASSPGRVSGANVLTF. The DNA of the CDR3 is TGTGCCAGCAGCCCAGGACGGGTCTCTGGGGCCAACGTCCTGACTTTC.

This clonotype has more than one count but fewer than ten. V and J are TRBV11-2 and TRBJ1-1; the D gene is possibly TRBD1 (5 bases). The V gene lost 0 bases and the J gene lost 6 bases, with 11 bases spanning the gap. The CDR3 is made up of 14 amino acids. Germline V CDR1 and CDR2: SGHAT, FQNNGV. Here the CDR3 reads CASSLEVGGAEAFF. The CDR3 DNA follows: TGTGCCAGCAGCTTAGAAGTTGGGGGAGCTGAAGCTTTCTTT.

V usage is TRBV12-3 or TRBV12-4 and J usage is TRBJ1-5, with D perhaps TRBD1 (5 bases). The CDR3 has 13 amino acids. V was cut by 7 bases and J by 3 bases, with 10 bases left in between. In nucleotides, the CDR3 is TGTGCCAGCACAGGCGGACACAATCAGCCCCAGCATTTT. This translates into CASTGGHNQPQHF.

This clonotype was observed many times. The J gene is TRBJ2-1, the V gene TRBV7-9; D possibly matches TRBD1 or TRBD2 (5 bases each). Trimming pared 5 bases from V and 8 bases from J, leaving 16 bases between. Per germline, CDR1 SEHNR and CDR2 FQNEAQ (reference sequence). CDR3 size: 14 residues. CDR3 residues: CASSRGYGGDEQFF. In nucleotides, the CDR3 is TGTGCCAGCAGCCGGGGATATGGGGGTGATGAGCAGTTCTTC.

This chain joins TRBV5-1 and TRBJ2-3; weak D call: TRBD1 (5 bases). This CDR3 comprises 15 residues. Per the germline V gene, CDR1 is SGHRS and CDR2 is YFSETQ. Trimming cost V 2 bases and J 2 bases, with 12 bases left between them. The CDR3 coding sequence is TGCGCCAGCAGCTTAGACAGACCAAACACAGATACGCAGTATTTT. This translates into CASSLDRPNTDTQYF.

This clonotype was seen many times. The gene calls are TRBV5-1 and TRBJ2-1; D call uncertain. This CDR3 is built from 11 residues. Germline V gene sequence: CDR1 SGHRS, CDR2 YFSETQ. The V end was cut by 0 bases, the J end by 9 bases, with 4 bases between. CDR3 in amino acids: CASSLVSEQFF. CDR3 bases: TGCGCCAGCAGCTTGGTGAGTGAGCAGTTCTTC.

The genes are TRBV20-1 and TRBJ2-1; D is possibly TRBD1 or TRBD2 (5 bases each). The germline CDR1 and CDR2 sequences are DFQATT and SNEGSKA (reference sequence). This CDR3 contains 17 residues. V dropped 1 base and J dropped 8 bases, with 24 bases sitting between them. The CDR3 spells CSARGSRGRSPTHEQFF. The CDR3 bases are TGCAGTGCTAGAGGTAGCCGGGGCCGGAGCCCTACTCATGAGCAGTTCTTC.

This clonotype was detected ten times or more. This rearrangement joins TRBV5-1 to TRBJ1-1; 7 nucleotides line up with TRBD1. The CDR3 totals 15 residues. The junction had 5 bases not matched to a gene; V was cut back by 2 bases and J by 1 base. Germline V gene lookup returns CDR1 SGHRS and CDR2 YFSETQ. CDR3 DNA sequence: TGCGCCAGCAGCTTTGCTCGACAGGGGAACACTGAAGCTTTCTTT. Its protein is CASSFARQGNTEAFF.

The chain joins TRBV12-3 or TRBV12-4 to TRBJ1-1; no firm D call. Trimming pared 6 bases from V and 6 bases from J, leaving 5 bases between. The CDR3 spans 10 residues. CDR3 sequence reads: CASSQAEAFF. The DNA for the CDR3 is TGTGCCAGCAGCCAGGCTGAAGCTTTCTTT.

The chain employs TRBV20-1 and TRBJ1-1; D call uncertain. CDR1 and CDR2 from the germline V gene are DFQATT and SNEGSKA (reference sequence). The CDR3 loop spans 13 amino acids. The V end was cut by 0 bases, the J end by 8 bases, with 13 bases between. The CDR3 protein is CSAREPLEREAFF. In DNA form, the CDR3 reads TGCAGTGCTAGAGAGCCGTTGGAGAGGGAAGCTTTCTTT.

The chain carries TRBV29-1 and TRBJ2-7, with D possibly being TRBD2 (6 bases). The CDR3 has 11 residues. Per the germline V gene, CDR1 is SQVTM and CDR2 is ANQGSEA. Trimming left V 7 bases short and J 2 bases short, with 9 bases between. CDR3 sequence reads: CSEAGPYEQYF. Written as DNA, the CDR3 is TGCAGCGAAGCGGGCCCCTACGAGCAGTACTTC.

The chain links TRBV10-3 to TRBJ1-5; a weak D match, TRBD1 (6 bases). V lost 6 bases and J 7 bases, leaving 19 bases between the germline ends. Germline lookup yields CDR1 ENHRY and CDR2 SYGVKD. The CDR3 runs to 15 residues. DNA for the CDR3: TGTGCCATCAGCCAGGACCGGCAAGGGGGACAGCCCCAGCATTTT. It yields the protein CAISQDRQGGQPQHF.

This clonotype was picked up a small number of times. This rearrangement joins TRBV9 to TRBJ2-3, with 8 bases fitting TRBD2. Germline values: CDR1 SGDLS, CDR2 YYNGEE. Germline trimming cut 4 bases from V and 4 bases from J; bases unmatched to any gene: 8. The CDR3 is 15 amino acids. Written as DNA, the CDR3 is TGTGCCAGCAGCTCCAGGAGCGGGAGTGCAGATACGCAGTATTTT. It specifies CASSSRSGSADTQYF. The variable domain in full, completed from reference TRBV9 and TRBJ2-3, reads DSGVTQTPKHLITATGQRVTLRCSPRSGDLSVYWYQQSLDQGLQFLIQYYNGEERAKGNILERFSAQQFPDLHSELNLSSLELGDSALYFCASSSRSGSADTQYFGPGTRLTVL.